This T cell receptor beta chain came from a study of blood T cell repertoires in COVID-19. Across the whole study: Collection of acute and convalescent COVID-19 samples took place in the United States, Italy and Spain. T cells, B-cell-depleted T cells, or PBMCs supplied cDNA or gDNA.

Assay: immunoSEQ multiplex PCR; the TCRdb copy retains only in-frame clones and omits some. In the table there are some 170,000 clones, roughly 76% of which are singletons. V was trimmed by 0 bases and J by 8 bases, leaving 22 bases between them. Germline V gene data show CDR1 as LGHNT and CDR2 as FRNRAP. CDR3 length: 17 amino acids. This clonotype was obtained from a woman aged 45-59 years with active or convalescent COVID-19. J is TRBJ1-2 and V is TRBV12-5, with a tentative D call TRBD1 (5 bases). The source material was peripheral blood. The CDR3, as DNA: TGTGCTAGTGGTTTGGTACGTGGTATAGGGGCTCCACGCGGCTACACCTTC. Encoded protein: CASGLVRGIGAPRGYTF.